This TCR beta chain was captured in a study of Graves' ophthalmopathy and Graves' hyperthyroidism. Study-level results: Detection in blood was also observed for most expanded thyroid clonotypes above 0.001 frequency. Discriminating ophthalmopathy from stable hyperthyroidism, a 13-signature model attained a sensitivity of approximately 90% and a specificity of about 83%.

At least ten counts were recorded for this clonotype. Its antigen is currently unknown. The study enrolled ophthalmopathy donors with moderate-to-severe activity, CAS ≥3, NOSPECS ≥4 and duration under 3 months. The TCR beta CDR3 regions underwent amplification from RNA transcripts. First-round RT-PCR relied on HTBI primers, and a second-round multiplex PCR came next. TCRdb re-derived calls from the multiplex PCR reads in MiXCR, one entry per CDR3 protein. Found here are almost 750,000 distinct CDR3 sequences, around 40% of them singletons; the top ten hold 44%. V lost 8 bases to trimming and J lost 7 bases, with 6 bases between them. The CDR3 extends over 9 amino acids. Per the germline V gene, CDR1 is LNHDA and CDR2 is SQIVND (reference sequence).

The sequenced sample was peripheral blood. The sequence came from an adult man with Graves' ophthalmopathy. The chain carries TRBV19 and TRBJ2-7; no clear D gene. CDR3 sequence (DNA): TGTGCCAGTCCAAGTGAGCAGTACTTC. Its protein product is CASPSEQYF.